This TCR beta chain stems from a study of blood T cells in healthy people across ages. Together with a sample-barcoded 5' primer, a J-beta primer mix was included in a second PCR lasting about 6 to 11 cycles. A single record per CDR3 protein comes from TCRdb applying MiXCR to the 5' RACE reads. The sample consists of approximately 800,000 distinct CDR3 sequences, approximately 55% of them appearing once. The length of the CDR3 is 11 residues. Germline V lookup: CDR1 SGHTA, CDR2 FQGNSA. Deletions cut 1 base from V and 8 bases from J, with 3 bases between. The TCR comes from a man older than 75 in good health. The rearrangement links TRBV7-2 to TRBJ2-1; unclear D gene. Source material: blood. CDR3 nucleotide sequence: TGTGCCAGCAGCTTAGGACATGAGCAGTTCTTC. Its protein product is CASSLGHEQFF.